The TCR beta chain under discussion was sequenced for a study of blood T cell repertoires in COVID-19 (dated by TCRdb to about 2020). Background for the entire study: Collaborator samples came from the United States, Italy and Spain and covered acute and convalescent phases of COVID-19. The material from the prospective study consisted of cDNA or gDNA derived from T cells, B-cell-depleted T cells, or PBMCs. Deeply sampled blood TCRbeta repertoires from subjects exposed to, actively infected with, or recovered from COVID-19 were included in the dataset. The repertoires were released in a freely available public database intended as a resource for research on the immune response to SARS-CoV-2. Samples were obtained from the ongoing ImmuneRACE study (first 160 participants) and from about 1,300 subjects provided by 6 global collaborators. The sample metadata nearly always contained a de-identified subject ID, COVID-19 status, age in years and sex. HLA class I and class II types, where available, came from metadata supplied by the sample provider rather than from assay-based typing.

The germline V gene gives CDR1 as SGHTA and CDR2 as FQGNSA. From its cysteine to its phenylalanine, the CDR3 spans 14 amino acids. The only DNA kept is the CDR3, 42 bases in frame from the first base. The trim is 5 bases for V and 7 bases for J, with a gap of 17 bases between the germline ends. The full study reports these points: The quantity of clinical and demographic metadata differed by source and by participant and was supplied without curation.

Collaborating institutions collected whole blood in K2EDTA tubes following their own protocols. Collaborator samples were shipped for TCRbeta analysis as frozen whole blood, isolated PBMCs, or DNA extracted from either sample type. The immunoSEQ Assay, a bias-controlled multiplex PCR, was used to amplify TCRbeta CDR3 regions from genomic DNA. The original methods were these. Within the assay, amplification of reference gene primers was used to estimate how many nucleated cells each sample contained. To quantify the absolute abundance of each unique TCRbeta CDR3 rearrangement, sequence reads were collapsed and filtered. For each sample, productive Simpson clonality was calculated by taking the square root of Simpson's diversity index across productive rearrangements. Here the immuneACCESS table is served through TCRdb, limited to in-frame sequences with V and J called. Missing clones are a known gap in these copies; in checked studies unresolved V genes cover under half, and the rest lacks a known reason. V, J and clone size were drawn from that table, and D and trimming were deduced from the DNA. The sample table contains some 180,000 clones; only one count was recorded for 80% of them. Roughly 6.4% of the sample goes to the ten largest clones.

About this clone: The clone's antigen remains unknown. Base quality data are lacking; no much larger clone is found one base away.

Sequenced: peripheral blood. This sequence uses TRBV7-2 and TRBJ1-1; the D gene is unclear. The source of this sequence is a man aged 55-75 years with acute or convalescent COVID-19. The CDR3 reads CASSPQVGIHEAFF. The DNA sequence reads TGTGCCAGCAGCCCCCAAGTCGGGATCCATGAAGCTTTCTTT.